These T cell receptor beta chains were read from a single sample in a study of vaccination and CD4 T cells after COVID-19. Their cognate antigens are unknown. From the PCR reads, TCRdb called clonotypes with MiXCR, one entry per CDR3 protein. The sample carries 20,000 or so distinct CDR3 sequences, 40% recorded once. This material consisted of CD4+ T cells from blood, cultured in vitro, taken after SARS-CoV-2 vaccination. The source is a human donor who had recovered from COVID-19. CDR3s include the opening cysteine and the closing phenylalanine or tryptophan. A D gene is named only where the DNA matches it firmly. Size values are once, few and many counts, or a class for expanded clones, and some rows have none.

v_call	j_call	d_call	clone_size	cdr3_nt	cdr3_aa
TRBV15	TRBJ1-2	TRBD1	NA	TGTGCCACCAGGGCAGGGGGCGACTATGGCTACACCTTC	CATRAGGDYGYTF
TRBV6-1	TRBJ1-2	NA	NA	TGTGCCAGCGGTGGGCAGGGCTACACCTTC	CASGGQGYTF
TRBV6-8	TRBJ2-1	TRBD2	once	TGTGCCAGCAGCTATGGGACTAGCGGGAGCGCCTACAATGAGCAGTTCTTC	CASSYGTSGSAYNEQFF
TRBV19	TRBJ2-2	TRBD1	NA	TGTGCCAGTAGTATGGCGAGGACAGGGGGCATGTTCGGGGAGCTGTTTTTT	CASSMARTGGMFGELFF
TRBV20-1	TRBJ1-4	TRBD1	NA	TGCAGTGCTAGAAACAGGGGGGTATTTCGTACTAATGAAAAACTGTTTTTT	CSARNRGVFRTNEKLFF
TRBV20-1	TRBJ1-5	TRBD1	NA	TGCAGTGCTAGAGGAGGTGGACAGGGGATCCGTACTAGCAATCAGCCCCAGCATTTT	CSARGGGQGIRTSNQPQHF
TRBV27	TRBJ2-1	NA	few	TGTGCCAGCGCAGGGTTCGAGGCCGATGAGCAGTTCTTC	CASAGFEADEQFF
TRBV5-4	TRBJ2-7	TRBD2	NA	TGTGCCAGCAGCTTTAGCGGGACTTCCTACGAGCAGTACTTC	CASSFSGTSYEQYF
TRBV2	TRBJ1-5	TRBD1	NA	TGTGCCAGCAACGGACAGGGGGTCCGGAGCAATCAGCCCCAGCATTTT	CASNGQGVRSNQPQHF
TRBV7-2	TRBJ1-1	NA	few	TGTGCCAGCAGCTTTCAGCCGGAGACTGAAGCTTTCTTT	CASSFQPETEAFF
TRBV6-5	TRBJ2-1	NA	once	TGTGCCAGCAGTTACTCGAAAATTGAGCAGTTCTTC	CASSYSKIEQFF
TRBV2	TRBJ2-5	TRBD2	once	TGTGCCAGCAGTGATAGCGGGAGGGGGGGAAAAGAGACCCAGTACTTC	CASSDSGRGGKETQYF
TRBV6-5	TRBJ1-1	TRBD1	few	TGTGCCAGCAGTTACTTAGTGACAGGGGGCGTAGCCGAAGCTTTCTTT	CASSYLVTGGVAEAFF
TRBV12-3/TRBV12-4	TRBJ2-3	TRBD1	NA	TGTGCCAGCAGTCGTCCCTTCGGACAGGGAACAGATACGCAGTATTTT	CASSRPFGQGTDTQYF
TRBV15	TRBJ2-5	NA	NA	TGTGCCACCAGCAGAGTAATAGGGGCAGCCCAAGAGACCCAGTACTTC	CATSRVIGAAQETQYF
TRBV19	TRBJ1-3	NA	NA	TGTGCCAGTAGTATGGCGGGAAACACCATATATTTT	CASSMAGNTIYF
TRBV20-1	TRBJ2-1	TRBD2	NA	TGCAGTGCTAGCAGCCTAGCGGGAGGCAGAAGCAATGAGCAGTTCTTC	CSASSLAGGRSNEQFF
TRBV20-1	TRBJ2-1	NA	few	TGCAGTGCTAGAGATAGGGCAAGGGTCAATGAGCAGTTCTTC	CSARDRARVNEQFF
TRBV7-3	TRBJ2-6	TRBD2	NA	TGTGCCAGCAGCCACACTAGCGGGGGCCCGGGCGGGGCCAACGTCCTGACTTTC	CASSHTSGGPGGANVLTF
TRBV10-1	TRBJ2-7	NA	NA	NA	CASTNQTSMYLCASSQDSREQYF
TRBV11-1	TRBJ1-1	NA	NA	TGTGCCAGCACCCCTCGGCCGGGGAACACTGAAGCTTTCTTT	CASTPRPGNTEAFF
TRBV6-5	TRBJ1-1	NA	few	TGTGCCAGCAGTTACTCGGGGAGGAACACTGAAGCTTTCTTT	CASSYSGRNTEAFF
TRBV7-3	TRBJ1-1	NA	NA	TGTGCCAGCAGCTTCTCGCCCCTCCCGAACACTGAAGCTTTCTTT	CASSFSPLPNTEAFF
TRBV4-3	TRBJ2-7	NA	few	TGCGCCAGCAGCCAAGAACAATCAGCCGCCTACGAGCAGTACTTC	CASSQEQSAAYEQYF
TRBV11-3	TRBJ2-3	TRBD2	few	TGTGCCAGCAGCTTATACGGGAGGAGCACAGATACGCAGTATTTT	CASSLYGRSTDTQYF
TRBV20-1	TRBJ2-3	NA	NA	TGCAGTGCCACCAAGGGGGCGGGGCAAACAGATACGCAGTATTTT	CSATKGAGQTDTQYF